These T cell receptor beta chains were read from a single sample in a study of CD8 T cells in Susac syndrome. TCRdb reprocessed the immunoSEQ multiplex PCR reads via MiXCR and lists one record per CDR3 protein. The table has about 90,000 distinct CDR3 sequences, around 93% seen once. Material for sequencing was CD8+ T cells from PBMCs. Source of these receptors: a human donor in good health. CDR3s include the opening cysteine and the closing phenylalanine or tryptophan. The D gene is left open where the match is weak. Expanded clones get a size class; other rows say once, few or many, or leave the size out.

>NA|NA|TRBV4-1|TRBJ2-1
CASRPRGNDYNEQFF
TGCGCCAGCAGGCCGCGGGGAAATGACTACAATGAGCAGTTCTTC
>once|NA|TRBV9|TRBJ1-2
CASSVGGGGGAGYTF
TGTGCCAGCAGCGTAGGAGGCGGTGGGGGCGCCGGCTACACCTTC
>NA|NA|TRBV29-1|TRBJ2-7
CSVVGGQNSYEQYF
TGCAGCGTTGTAGGAGGGCAGAACTCCTACGAGCAGTACTTC
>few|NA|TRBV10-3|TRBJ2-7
CAISESWTSWEQYF
TGTGCCATCAGTGAGTCATGGACTTCATGGGAGCAGTACTTC
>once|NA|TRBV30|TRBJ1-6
CASDHLNSPLHF
TGTGCCTCGGACCACTTGAATTCACCCCTCCACTTT
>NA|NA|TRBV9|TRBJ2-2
CASTPRGARTGELFF
TGTGCCAGCACGCCACGGGGGGCGCGGACCGGGGAGCTGTTTTTT
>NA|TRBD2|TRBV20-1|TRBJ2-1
CSAPGGLGNEQFF
TGCAGTGCCCCGGGGGGGCTAGGAAATGAGCAGTTCTTC
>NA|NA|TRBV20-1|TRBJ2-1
CSARAWGLDEQFF
TGCAGTGCTAGGGCCTGGGGCCTGGATGAGCAGTTCTTC
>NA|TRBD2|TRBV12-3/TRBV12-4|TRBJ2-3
CASSSRLAGAGDTQYF
TGTGCCAGCAGTTCACGACTAGCGGGGGCTGGAGATACGCAGTATTTT
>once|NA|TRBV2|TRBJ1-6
CASNQEPASYNSPLHF
TGTGCCAGCAATCAGGAGCCCGCCTCCTATAATTCACCCCTCCACTTT
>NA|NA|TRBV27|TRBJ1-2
CASSSGGGYTF
TGTGCCAGCAGTTCCGGAGGTGGCTACACCTTC
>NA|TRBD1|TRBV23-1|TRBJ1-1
CASSHRGGMGFRNTEAFF
TGCGCCAGCAGCCACAGGGGTGGGATGGGTTTTAGGAACACTGAAGCTTTCTTT
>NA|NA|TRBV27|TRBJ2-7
CASSLSPGGGYEQYF
TGTGCCAGCAGTTTATCCCCAGGGGGGGGCTACGAGCAGTACTTC
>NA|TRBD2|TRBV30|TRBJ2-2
CAWSVPSGGPGELFF
TGTGCCTGGAGTGTACCTAGCGGGGGGCCCGGGGAGCTGTTTTTT
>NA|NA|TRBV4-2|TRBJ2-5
CASSPPGYQETQYF
TGTGCCAGCAGCCCCCCAGGGTACCAAGAGACCCAGTACTTC
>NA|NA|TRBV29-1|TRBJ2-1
CSVGIRDRLNEQFF
TGCAGCGTCGGGATCCGAGACAGGCTCAATGAGCAGTTCTTC
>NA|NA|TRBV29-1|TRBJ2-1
CSVGANEQFF
TGCAGCGTTGGAGCCAATGAGCAGTTCTTC
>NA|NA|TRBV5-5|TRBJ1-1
CASSWTFSTSNTEAFF
TGTGCCAGCAGCTGGACTTTTTCGACGTCGAACACTGAAGCTTTCTTT
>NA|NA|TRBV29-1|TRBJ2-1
CSVVSSGEQFF
TGCAGCGTTGTGTCCAGCGGTGAGCAGTTCTTC
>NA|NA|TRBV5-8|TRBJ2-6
CASSLQVGTGANVLTF
TGTGCCAGCAGCTTGCAAGTAGGGACTGGGGCCAACGTCCTGACTTTC
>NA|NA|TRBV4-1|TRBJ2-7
CASSQDGRENYEQYF
TGCGCCAGCAGCCAAGATGGCAGGGAGAACTACGAGCAGTACTTC
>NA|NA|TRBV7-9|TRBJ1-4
CASSLVLGGEKLFF
TGTGCCAGCAGCTTAGTCCTGGGCGGAGAAAAACTGTTTTTT
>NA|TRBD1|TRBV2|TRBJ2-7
CASSDRGLYEQYF
TGTGCCAGTTCGGACAGGGGGCTGTACGAGCAGTACTTC
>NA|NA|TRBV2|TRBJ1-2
CASSDTTNYGYTF
TGTGCCAGCAGTGACACGACTAACTATGGCTACACCTTC
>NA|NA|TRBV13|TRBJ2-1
CASSSGTSAYNEQFF
TGTGCCAGCAGCTCCGGAACGAGCGCCTACAATGAGCAGTTCTTC
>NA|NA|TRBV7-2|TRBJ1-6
CASSLGGNSPLHF
TGTGCCAGCAGCTTAGGCGGGAATTCACCCCTCCACTTT
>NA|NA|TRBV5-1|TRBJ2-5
CASRPTGFSQETQYF
TGCGCCAGCAGGCCGACAGGATTCTCCCAAGAGACCCAGTACTTC
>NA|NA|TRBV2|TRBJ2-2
CASIRVAGELFF
TGTGCCAGCATCAGGGTTGCCGGGGAGCTGTTTTTT
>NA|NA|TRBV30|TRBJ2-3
CAWSGTPADTQYF
TGTGCCTGGAGTGGGACTCCGGCAGATACGCAGTATTTT
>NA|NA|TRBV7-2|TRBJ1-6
CASSPGAGAYSPLHF
TGTGCCAGCAGCCCGGGGGCGGGGGCCTATTCACCCCTCCACTTT
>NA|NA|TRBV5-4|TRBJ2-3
CASSLVGLGHEATDTQYF
TGTGCCAGCAGCTTGGTAGGTCTGGGACACGAAGCCACAGATACGCAGTATTTT
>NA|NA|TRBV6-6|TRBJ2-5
CASSYSRTPRGETQYF
TGTGCCAGCAGTTACTCGAGGACCCCCCGGGGAGAGACCCAGTACTTC
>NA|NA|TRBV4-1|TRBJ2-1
CASSPRLENYNEQFF
TGCGCCAGCAGCCCTAGACTGGAGAACTACAATGAGCAGTTCTTC
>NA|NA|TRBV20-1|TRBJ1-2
CSAKRDYGYTF
TGCAGTGCTAAAAGGGACTATGGCTACACCTTC
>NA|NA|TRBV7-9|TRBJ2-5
CASSHRQEETQYF
TGTGCCAGCAGCCACCGACAGGAAGAGACCCAGTACTTC
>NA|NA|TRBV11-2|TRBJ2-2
CAGALFVNTGELFF
TGTGCCGGGGCCCTCTTCGTAAACACCGGGGAGCTGTTTTTT
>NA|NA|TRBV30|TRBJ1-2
CACYGYTF
TGTGCCTGCTATGGCTACACCTTC
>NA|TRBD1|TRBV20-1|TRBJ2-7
CSARPGQGTHEQYF
TGCAGTGCTAGACCGGGACAGGGGACCCACGAGCAGTACTTC
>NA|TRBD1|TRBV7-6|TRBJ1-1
CASSPRQGVGNTEAFF
TGTGCCAGCAGCCCACGACAGGGTGTGGGGAACACTGAAGCTTTCTTT
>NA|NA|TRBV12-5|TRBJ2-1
CASGLGADEQFF
TGTGCTAGTGGTTTGGGCGCGGATGAGCAGTTCTTC
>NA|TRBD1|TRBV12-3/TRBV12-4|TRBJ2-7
CASSPVGGTGDYEQYF
TGTGCCAGCAGTCCCGTGGGCGGGACAGGGGACTACGAGCAGTACTTC
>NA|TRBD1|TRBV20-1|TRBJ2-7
CSAREPQQGAREQYF
TGCAGTGCTAGAGAACCTCAACAGGGGGCAAGGGAGCAGTACTTC
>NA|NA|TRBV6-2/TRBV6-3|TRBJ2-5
CASSYSGGVETQYF
TGTGCCAGCAGTTACTCGGGTGGTGTGGAGACCCAGTACTTC
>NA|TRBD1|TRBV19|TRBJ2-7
CASSPDRGPWYEQYF
TGTGCCAGTAGTCCCGACAGGGGGCCCTGGTACGAGCAGTACTTC
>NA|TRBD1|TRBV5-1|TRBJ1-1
CASTHGTGNTEAFF
TGCGCCAGCACCCACGGGACAGGGAACACTGAAGCTTTCTTT
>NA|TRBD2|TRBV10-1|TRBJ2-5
CASSAGGLSETQYF
TGCGCCAGCAGTGCGGGAGGACTGTCCGAGACCCAGTACTTC
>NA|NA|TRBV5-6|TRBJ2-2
CASSLGLAAGELFF
TGTGCCAGCAGCTTGGGGCTAGCTGCCGGGGAGCTGTTTTTT
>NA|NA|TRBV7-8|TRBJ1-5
CASSLDGGNGQPQHF
TGTGCCAGCAGCTTAGACGGGGGTAATGGACAGCCCCAGCATTTT
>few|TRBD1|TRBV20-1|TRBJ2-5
CSAPGQGQETQYF
TGCAGTGCGCCGGGACAGGGCCAAGAGACCCAGTACTTC
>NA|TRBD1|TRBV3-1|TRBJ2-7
CASSLGTETYEQYF
TGTGCCAGCAGCCTGGGGACAGAAACCTACGAGCAGTACTTC
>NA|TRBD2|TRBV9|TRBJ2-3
CASSPPGAGSTDTQYF
TGTGCCAGCAGCCCTCCTGGAGCGGGAAGCACAGATACGCAGTATTTT
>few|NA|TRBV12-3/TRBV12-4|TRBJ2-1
CASSSGTLSSYNEQFF
TGTGCCAGCAGTTCCGGGACTCTCAGCTCCTACAATGAGCAGTTCTTC
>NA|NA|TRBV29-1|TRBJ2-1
CSVGSLSSYNEQFF
TGCAGCGTTGGCAGTCTGAGCTCCTACAATGAGCAGTTCTTC
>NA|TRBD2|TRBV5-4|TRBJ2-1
CASSLELAGYDEQFF
TGTGCCAGCAGCTTGGAACTAGCGGGGTACGATGAGCAGTTCTTC
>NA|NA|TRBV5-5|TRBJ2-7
CASSSSVSYEQYF
TGTGCCAGCAGCTCGTCGGTCTCCTACGAGCAGTACTTC
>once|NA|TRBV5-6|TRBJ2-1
CASSLALFEQFF
TGTGCCAGCAGCTTGGCACTCTTTGAGCAGTTCTTC
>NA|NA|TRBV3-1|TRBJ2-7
CASSPGMTYEQYF
TGTGCCAGCAGCCCCGGAATGACATACGAGCAGTACTTC